This T cell receptor (beta chain) came from a study of T cells expressing NK-cell markers. About the research overall: From sorted CD3+CD56+NKG2C+, CD3+CD56+NKG2C- and CD3+CD56-NKG2C+ T cells came the TCR beta repertoires. One of eight sequenced donors was HCMV-seronegative; the other seven were seropositive.

General study findings and limits: Similarly, these clonotypes led the CD3+CD56-NKG2C+ fraction as well in a few donors.

TCRdb reanalyzed the 5' RACE reads and collapses them to one entry per CDR3 protein, without DNA. The sample includes about 550,000 distinct CDR3 sequences. Germline-derived CDR1 and CDR2 are SGHVS and FNYEAQ. This CDR3 region has 14 residues. Comment on this clonotype: The antigen is unknown.

The sequence was collected from a man between 18 and 35 years old in good health. This chain joins TRBV7-6 and TRBJ2-1; absent DNA, TCRdb's TRBD2 call cannot be checked. Sample: blood T cells: a sorted CD56 or NKG2C T cell subset, CD4+ or CD8+ T cells, or bulk PBMC T cells (not recorded which). The chain's CDR3 is CASSSLGESTEQFF.